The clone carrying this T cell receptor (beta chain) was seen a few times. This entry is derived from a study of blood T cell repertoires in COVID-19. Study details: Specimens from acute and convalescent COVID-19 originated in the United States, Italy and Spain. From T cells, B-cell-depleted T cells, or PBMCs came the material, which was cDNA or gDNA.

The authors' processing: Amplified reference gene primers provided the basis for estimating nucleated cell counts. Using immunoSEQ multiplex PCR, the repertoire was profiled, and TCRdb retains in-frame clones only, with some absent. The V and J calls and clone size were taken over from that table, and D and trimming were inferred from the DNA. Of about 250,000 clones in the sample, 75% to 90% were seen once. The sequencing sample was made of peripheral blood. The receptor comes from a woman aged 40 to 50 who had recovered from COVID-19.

The CDR3 DNA sequence: TGCGCCAGCAGCTTGGATCCGAGGACAGGGGATGGCTACACCTTC. Residues: CASSLDPRTGDGYTF. The rearrangement joins TRBV5-1 to TRBJ1-2, with 9 bases fitting TRBD1. Per the germline V gene, CDR1 is SGHRS and CDR2 is YFSETQ. The V segment lost 0 bases and the J segment 6 bases; nucleotides outside the gene matches: 6. CDR3 length equals 15 residues.